This T cell receptor (beta chain) was identified during a study of early T cells in non-severe SARS-CoV-2 infection. Study results and caveats: Missing private and CD4 specificities, VDJdb matching favored anti-spike CD8 responses.

Individual cDNA molecules were tagged with unique molecular identifiers, the study reported. TCRdb re-derived calls from the 5' RACE reads in MiXCR, one entry per CDR3 protein. The sample holds about 45,000 distinct CDR3 sequences, 12% seen once. This clonotype was seen a handful of times. The antigen is undetermined. The J segment lost 5 bases and the V segment lost 1 base, leaving 16 bases of the junction unmatched. Germline assignment: CDR1 SGHTA and CDR2 FQGNSA. The CDR3 length is 20 residues. The rearrangement joins TRBV7-2 to TRBJ2-7, with 14 bases identical to TRBD2. The origin of this receptor is an adult who was a healthcare worker with PCR-confirmed SARS-CoV-2 infection or an uninfected control (not recorded which). What was sequenced was whole blood. The CDR3 DNA is TGTGCCAGCAGCTTAGGGGCAGAGGGACTAGCGGGAGCTCTATGGGACGAGCAGTACTTC. Encoded protein: CASSLGAEGLAGALWDEQYF.